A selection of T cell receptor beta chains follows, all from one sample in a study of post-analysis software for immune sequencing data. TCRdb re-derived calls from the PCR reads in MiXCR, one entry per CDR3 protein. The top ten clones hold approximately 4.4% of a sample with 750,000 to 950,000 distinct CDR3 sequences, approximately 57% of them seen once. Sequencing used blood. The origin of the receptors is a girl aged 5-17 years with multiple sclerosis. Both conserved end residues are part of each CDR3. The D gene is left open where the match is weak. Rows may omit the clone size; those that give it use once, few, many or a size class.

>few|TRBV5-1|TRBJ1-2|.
CASSFWTEGYGYTF
TGCGCCAGCAGCTTTTGGACAGAAGGCTATGGCTACACCTTC
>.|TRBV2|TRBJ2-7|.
CASSDNADSYEQYF
TGTGCCAGCAGTGATAACGCAGACTCCTACGAGCAGTACTTC
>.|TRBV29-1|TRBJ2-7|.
CSVDYPGFDEQYF
TGCAGCGTTGACTATCCGGGGTTCGACGAGCAGTACTTC
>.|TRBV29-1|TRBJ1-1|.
CSVGLVGSPNTEAFF
TGCAGCGTGGGGCTTGTGGGGTCCCCAAACACTGAAGCTTTCTTT
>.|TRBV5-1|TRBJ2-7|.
CASSTDTTYEQYF
TGCGCCAGCAGCACGGACACTACCTACGAGCAGTACTTC
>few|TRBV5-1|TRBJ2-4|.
CASSLAWEQYF
TGCGCCAGCAGCTTGGCCTGGGAGCAGTACTTC
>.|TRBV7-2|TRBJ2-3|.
CASSSWTGSGDGTQYF
TGTGCCAGCAGCTCATGGACGGGGTCAGGGGATGGTACGCAGTATTTT
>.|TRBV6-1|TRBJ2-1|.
CASSEVGGEQFF
TGTGCCAGCAGTGAAGTTGGGGGTGAGCAGTTCTTC
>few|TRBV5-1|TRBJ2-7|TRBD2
CASSLAPPGGAYEQYF
TGCGCCAGCAGCTTGGCCCCCCCGGGAGGGGCCTACGAGCAGTACTTC
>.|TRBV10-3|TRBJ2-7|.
CAISDIGSSGAYEQYF
TGTGCCATCAGTGATATCGGCAGTTCGGGGGCCTACGAGCAGTACTTC
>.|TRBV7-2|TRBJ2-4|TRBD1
CASSSGQLRGDQYF
TGTGCCAGCAGCTCGGGACAGCTAAGGGGTGATCAGTACTTC
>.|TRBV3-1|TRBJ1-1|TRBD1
CASSQERQGEGAFF
TGTGCCAGCAGCCAAGAAAGACAGGGCGAGGGAGCTTTCTTT
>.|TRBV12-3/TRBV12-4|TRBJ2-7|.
CASSFARSYEQYF
TGTGCCAGCAGTTTTGCCAGGTCCTACGAGCAGTACTTC
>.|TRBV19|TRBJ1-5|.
CASSKGFSDSNQPQHF
TGTGCCAGTAGTAAGGGGTTCAGTGATAGCAATCAGCCCCAGCATTTT
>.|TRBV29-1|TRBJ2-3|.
CSVGSRGKEDTQYF
TGCAGCGTTGGGAGCAGGGGCAAGGAAGATACGCAGTATTTT
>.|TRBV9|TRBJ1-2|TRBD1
CASSARQGGRFGYTF
TGTGCCAGCAGCGCTAGACAGGGGGGACGCTTTGGCTACACCTTC
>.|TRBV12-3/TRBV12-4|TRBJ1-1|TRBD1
CASAWGTGSTEAFF
TGTGCCAGCGCCTGGGGGACAGGGAGTACTGAAGCTTTCTTT
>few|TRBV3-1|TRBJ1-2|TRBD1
CASNPSGQGLYGYTF
TGTGCCAGCAACCCCTCGGGACAGGGGCTCTATGGCTACACCTTC
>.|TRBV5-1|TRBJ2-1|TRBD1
CASSVTGDEQFF
TGCGCCAGCAGCGTAACAGGGGATGAGCAGTTCTTC
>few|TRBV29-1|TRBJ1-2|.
CSVGRQGNYGYTF
TGCAGCGTCGGCAGGCAGGGGAACTATGGCTACACCTTC
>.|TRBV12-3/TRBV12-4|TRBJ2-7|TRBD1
CASRAAGTGDYEQYF
TGTGCCAGCAGGGCTGCCGGGACAGGGGACTACGAGCAGTACTTC
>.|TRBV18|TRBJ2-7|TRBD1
CASSPPGDREQYF
TGTGCCAGCTCACCCCCAGGGGACAGGGAGCAGTACTTC
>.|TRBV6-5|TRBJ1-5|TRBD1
CASRDRVGNQPQHF
TGTGCCAGCCGTGACAGGGTTGGCAATCAGCCCCAGCATTTT
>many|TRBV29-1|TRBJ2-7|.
CSAVRDGSSYEQYF
TGCAGCGCCGTCCGGGACGGGAGCTCCTACGAGCAGTACTTC
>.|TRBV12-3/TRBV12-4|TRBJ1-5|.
CASSLLQDQPQHF
TGTGCCAGCAGTTTGTTACAAGATCAGCCCCAGCATTTT
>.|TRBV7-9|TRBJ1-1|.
CASSLRGETEAFF
TGTGCCAGCAGCTTAAGGGGAGAAACTGAAGCTTTCTTT